This T cell receptor (beta chain) was retrieved from a study of T cells in narcolepsy. Turning to the study itself: Donors had narcolepsy type 1 or type 2, or were healthy controls.

The study's findings and limits: Some memory CD4+ repertoires had no autoreactive clone sequences. Autoreactive HCRT-specific and TRIB2-specific clonotypes were marked in same-patient CSF-versus-blood CD4+ comparisons. Healthy controls reportedly lacked the autoreactive clonotypes serially found in patients' blood.

TCRdb's copy holds only in-frame clones and misses some; the assay was immunoSEQ multiplex PCR. The top ten hold roughly 1.7% of the sample, which has roughly 35,000 clones, approximately 85% seen once. This CDR3 contains 13 residues. Germline V gene lookup returns CDR1 MNHEY and CDR2 SMNVEV (reference sequence). A word on this clone: Antigen specificity is unknown.

This chain uses TRBV27 with TRBJ2-5; D is possibly TRBD2 (6 bases). The J call is doubtful: the DNA matches TRBJ2-7 better. Sequences were obtained from CD45RA- memory CD4+ T cells from PBMCs. This sequence was found in a human donor with narcolepsy. DNA for the CDR3: TGTGCCAGCGCCCCCCGGGAGTCCTACGAGCAGTACTTC. Residues: CASAPRESYEQYF.